This T cell receptor beta chain derives from a study of PD-L1 blockade in urothelial cancer. Study-wide context: Between 0 and 3 chemotherapy regimens preceded treatment for each patient. Blood analyses occurred 3 weeks (second dose) and 6 weeks post treatment start. Counts from blood samples showed a median of around 150,000 T cells.

Time point meaning: pretreatment peripheral blood. CDR1 and CDR2 (germline): SGHNT, YYREEE (reference sequence). J was trimmed by 4 bases and V by 0 bases; bases with no gene match: 5. The CDR3 has 15 residues. Each PCR received spiked synthetic TCR analog templates. Sequencing was performed with immunoSEQ multiplex PCR; in TCRdb, only in-frame clones are kept and a portion is missing. The table includes about 55,000 clones, around 80% detected once. The chain couples TRBV5-4 to TRBJ2-5; 8 nucleotides match TRBD1. This TCR was sampled from a man between 65 and 85 years old with urothelial cancer. The sequencing used PBMCs, collected around atezolizumab (anti-PD-L1) treatment. The CDR3 protein is CASSLAQGAGETQYF. CDR3 nucleotides: TGTGCCAGCAGCTTGGCTCAGGGGGCGGGAGAGACCCAGTACTTC.